This T cell receptor beta chain originates from a study of control samples from healthy donors and cancer patients. The protocol was immunoSEQ multiplex PCR, while the TCRdb copy is restricted to in-frame clones and leaves out a portion. Of tens of thousands of clones in the sample, approximately 90% are singletons; the top ten hold 7.2%. This clone was observed once. CDR3 length equals 16 residues. J lost 1 base, V lost 0 bases, and 4 bases had no gene match. Germline V gives CDR1 SGHDT, CDR2 YYEEEE. What was sequenced was blood. The sequence was obtained from a man aged 50 or older in good health. This chain uses TRBV5-6 with TRBJ2-5; the match to TRBD2 covers 9 bases. The CDR3 here is CASSLEIAGAQETQYF. The CDR3 nucleotides are TGTGCCAGCAGCTTGGAGATAGCGGGGGCCCAAGAGACCCAGTACTTC.